This T cell receptor beta chain is drawn from a study of blood T cell repertoires in COVID-19. Study at large: Donors in the United States, Italy and Spain gave samples during acute or convalescent COVID-19. Sample material is recorded as cDNA or gDNA derived from T cells, B-cell-depleted T cells, or PBMCs.

Study processing details: Amplification with reference gene primers provided the estimates of nucleated cell counts. The protocol was immunoSEQ multiplex PCR, while the TCRdb copy is restricted to in-frame clones and leaves out a portion. The D gene and trimming were derived from the DNA, and the V and J assignments and clone size from that table. The sample records some 120,000 clones, roughly 90% being singletons. Germline values: CDR1 MNHEY, CDR2 SVGAGI. The CDR3 has 14 residues. Trimming at V came to 6 bases and at J to 7 bases, leaving 9 bases not matched to a gene. The chain recombines TRBV6-5 with TRBJ1-2, with 9 bases aligning to TRBD1. This clonotype was obtained from a middle-aged man with active COVID-19. The sample was peripheral blood. Here the CDR3 DNA reads TGTGCCAGCAGAAGGGACAGGGTATTAGGTGGCTACACCTTC. It codes for CASRRDRVLGGYTF.